This T cell receptor beta chain was recorded in a study of blood T cell repertoires in COVID-19. Study-level background: There were acute and convalescent COVID-19 samples, and they came from the United States, Italy and Spain. T cells, B-cell-depleted T cells, or PBMCs supplied cDNA or gDNA.

V gave up 10 bases and J gave up 3 bases, with 33 bases separating them. This CDR3 has 19 residues. The germline CDR1 and CDR2 sequences are SGHDN and FVKESK. Per the authors' pipeline: Reference gene primer amplification gave nucleated cell count estimates. TCRdb's copy holds only in-frame clones and misses some; the assay was immunoSEQ multiplex PCR. V, J and clone size derive from that table, while D and trimming were established from the DNA sequence. The sample lists approximately 100,000 clones; over 75% were seen once. Sequencing input: peripheral blood. This TCR derives from a woman aged 45-65 years with acute or convalescent COVID-19. The chain combines TRBV14 with TRBJ1-2; D is unresolved. CDR3 DNA: TGTGCCAAGATGTTCCCCGGGATTCCACTATCTCAGGTTGACTATGGCTACACCTTC. This sequence encodes CAKMFPGIPLSQVDYGYTF.